This T cell receptor beta chain stems from a study of shared clonotypes between healthy human individuals. Method: immunoSEQ multiplex PCR; TCRdb's copy keeps in-frame clones and lacks some. The sample has a few million clones, 85% to 95% seen once. This receptor was identified in a man in his late teens or twenties in good health. Some clones in this sample may be carry-over from other donors' samples. Material for sequencing was naive CD4+ T cells from PBMCs. Subset here: CD45RA+ positively selected.

The CDR3 bases are TGTGCCAGCAGCTTGGGGGCTAGCGGGACCTACGAGCAGTACTTC. Translation: CASSLGASGTYEQYF. The rearrangement links TRBV5-4 to TRBJ2-7; TRBD2 agrees at 9 bases. V lost 0 bases, J lost 2 bases, and 3 bases stayed unmatched. CDR1 is SGHNT, CDR2 YYREEE, per germline (reference sequence). The CDR3 runs to 15 residues. Full variable domain (rest looked up from reference TRBV5-4 and TRBJ2-7): ETGVTQSPTHLIKTRGQQVTLRCSSQSGHNTVSWYQQALGQGPQFIFQYYREEENGRGNFPPRFSGLQFPNYSSELNVNALELDDSALYLCASSLGASGTYEQYFGPGTRLTVT.